Presented here are 7 T cell receptor beta chains from one specimen sequenced in a study of T-cell reconstitution after alpha-beta-depleted transplantation in children. The study, taken as a whole, reports: Hyperexpanded clones declined; after one year, newly produced T cells mostly supplied diversity.

Library preparation (for TCRbeta) was performed with unique molecular identifiers. TCRdb fed the PCR reads into MiXCR, producing one record per CDR3 protein. Of 330,000 or so distinct CDR3 sequences listed, around 7.3% were seen once; the top ten hold approximately 8.2%. For these TCRs, the target antigens are not known. The source material was peripheral blood, sampled 360 days after TCRalphabeta/CD19-depleted stem cell transplant. The receptors here all came from a female patient aged 2-10 years who had a stem cell transplant for Fanconi anemia, so the T cells may come from the graft donor.

This clonotype was observed many times. V and J are TRBV12-3 or TRBV12-4 and TRBJ2-5; D is unresolved. CDR3 length: 12 amino acids. Trimming stripped 4 bases from V and 4 bases from J, with 7 bases between. The CDR3 coding sequence is TGTGCCAGCAGTTCTATCCCAGAGACCCAGTACTTC. Translation: CASSSIPETQYF.

The chain links TRBV2 to TRBJ2-3, with D possibly matching TRBD1 (5 bases). Trimming took off 7 bases at V and 2 bases at J, with 13 bases between the two ends. CDR3 size: 14 residues. Germline CDR1 reads SNHLY; CDR2 reads FYNNEI. CDR3 sequence reads: CASTRGQATDTQYF. The CDR3 DNA sequence: TGTGCCAGCACCAGAGGACAAGCCACAGATACGCAGTATTTT.

This clonotype was seen repeatedly, ten times or more. This chain connects TRBV9 to TRBJ2-7; 9 nucleotides agree with TRBD1. After removal of 0 bases from V and 3 bases from J, the junction contained 4 bases not matched to a gene. The CDR3 runs 15 residues. Germline CDR1 and CDR2: SGDLS and YYNGEE. CDR3 in amino acids: CASSVDGGQGYEQYF. CDR3 in DNA: TGTGCCAGCAGCGTAGACGGGGGACAGGGCTACGAGCAGTACTTC.

This clonotype occurred many times. The gene calls are TRBV10-1 and TRBJ2-3; D is unresolved. V shed 0 bases and J shed 7 bases, with 11 bases lying between them. The CDR3 has 14 amino acids. Germline CDR1 WNHNN, CDR2 SYGVQD (reference sequence). The CDR3 nucleotides read TGCGCCAGCAGTGAGTCCGGCCTCATGTATACGCAGTATTTT. It yields the protein CASSESGLMYTQYF.

The chain links TRBV28 to TRBJ2-7; the D gene is possibly TRBD1 (6 bases). The V and J ends lost 4 bases and 3 bases respectively, with 19 bases between them. The CDR3 is 16 residues long. Germline CDR1 is MDHEN and CDR2 is SYDVKM. CDR3: CASSSPSDSGNYEQYV. For the CDR3, the DNA is TGTGCCAGCAGTTCACCATCGGACAGCGGAAACTACGAGCAGTACGTC.

This clonotype was picked up a small number of times. The rearrangement uses TRBV5-1 and TRBJ1-1; D call uncertain. CDR1 is SGHRS and CDR2 is YFSETQ in the germline V gene. V shed 3 bases and J shed 3 bases, with 9 bases lying between them. The CDR3 has 13 amino acids. The CDR3 is CASSSNGHTEAFF. As DNA, the CDR3 is TGCGCCAGCAGCTCCAATGGTCACACTGAAGCTTTCTTT. The full variable domain, its missing parts supplied by reference TRBV5-1 and TRBJ1-1, is KAGVTQTPRYLIKTRGQQVTLSCSPISGHRSVSWYQQTPGQGLQFLFEYFSETQRNKGNFPGRFSGRQFSNSRSEMNVSTLELGDSALYLCASSSNGHTEAFFGQGTRLTVV.

This chain joins TRBV7-8 and TRBJ2-1; no definite D call. This CDR3 has 15 amino acids. Looked up from germline, CDR1 is SGHVS and CDR2 is FQNEAQ. With 2 bases removed from V and 3 bases from J, the gap between germline ends came to 11 bases. The CDR3 protein is CASSLSAHGYNEQFF. CDR3 in DNA: TGTGCCAGCAGCTTAAGCGCCCATGGCTACAATGAGCAGTTCTTC.